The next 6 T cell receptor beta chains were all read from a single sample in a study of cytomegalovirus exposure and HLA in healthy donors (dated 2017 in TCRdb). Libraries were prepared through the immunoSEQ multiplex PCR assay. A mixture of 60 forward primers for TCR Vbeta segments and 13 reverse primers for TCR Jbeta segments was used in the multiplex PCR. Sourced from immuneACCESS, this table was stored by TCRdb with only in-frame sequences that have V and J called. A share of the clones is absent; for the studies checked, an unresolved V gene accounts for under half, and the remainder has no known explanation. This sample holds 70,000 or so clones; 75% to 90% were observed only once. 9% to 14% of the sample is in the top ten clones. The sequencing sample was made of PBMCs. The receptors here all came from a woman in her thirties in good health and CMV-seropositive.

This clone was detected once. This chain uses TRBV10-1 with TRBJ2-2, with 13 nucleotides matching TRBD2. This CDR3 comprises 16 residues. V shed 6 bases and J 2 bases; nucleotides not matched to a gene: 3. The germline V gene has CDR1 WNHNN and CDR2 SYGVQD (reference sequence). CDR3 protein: CASSEGLAGNTGELFF. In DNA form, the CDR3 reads TGCGCCAGCAGCGAGGGACTAGCGGGAAACACCGGGGAGCTGTTTTTT.

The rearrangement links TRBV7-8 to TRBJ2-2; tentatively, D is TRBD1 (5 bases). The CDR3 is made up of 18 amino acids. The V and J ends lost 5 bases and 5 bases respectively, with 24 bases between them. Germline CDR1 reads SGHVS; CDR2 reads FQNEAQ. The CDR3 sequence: CASSDPGVWWGVTGELFF. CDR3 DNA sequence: TGTGCCAGCAGCGACCCTGGTGTTTGGTGGGGCGTAACCGGGGAGCTGTTTTTT.

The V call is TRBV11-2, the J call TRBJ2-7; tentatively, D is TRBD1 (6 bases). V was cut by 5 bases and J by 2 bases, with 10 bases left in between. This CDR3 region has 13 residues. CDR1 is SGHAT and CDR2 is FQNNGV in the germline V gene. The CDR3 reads CASSLRQAYEQYF. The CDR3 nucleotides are TGTGCCAGCAGCCTCCGACAGGCCTACGAGCAGTACTTC.

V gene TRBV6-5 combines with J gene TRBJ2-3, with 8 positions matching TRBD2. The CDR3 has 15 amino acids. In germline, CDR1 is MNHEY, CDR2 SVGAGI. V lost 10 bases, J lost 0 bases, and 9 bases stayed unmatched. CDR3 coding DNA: TGTGCCACCTCCCGGGGGGGTTATAGCACAGATACGCAGTATTTT. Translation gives CATSRGGYSTDTQYF.

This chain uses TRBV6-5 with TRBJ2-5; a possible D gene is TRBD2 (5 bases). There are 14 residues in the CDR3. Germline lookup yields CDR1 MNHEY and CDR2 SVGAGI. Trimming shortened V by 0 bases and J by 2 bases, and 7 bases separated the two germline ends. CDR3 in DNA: TGTGCCAGCAGTTACTCACTAGAGCAAGAGACCCAGTACTTC. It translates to CASSYSLEQETQYF.

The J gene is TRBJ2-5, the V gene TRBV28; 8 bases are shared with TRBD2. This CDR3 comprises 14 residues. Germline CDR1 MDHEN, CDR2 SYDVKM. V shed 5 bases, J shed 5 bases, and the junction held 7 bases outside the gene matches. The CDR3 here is CASSRPGLVETQYF. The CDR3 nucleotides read TGTGCCAGCAGTCGGCCGGGACTAGTGGAGACCCAGTACTTC.